This T cell receptor beta chain was recorded in a study of blood T cell repertoires in COVID-19. Study summary: Researchers got acute and convalescent COVID-19 samples from the United States, Italy and Spain.

One Seattle source followed patients from active infection through their disease course. How the authors handled the data: Scientists estimated how many nucleated cells there were by amplifying reference gene primers. TCRdb's table, derived via immunoSEQ multiplex PCR, lists solely in-frame clones and lacks some. V and J calls and clone size are copied from that table; D and trimming were computed from the DNA. The repertoire holds 140,000 or so clones, about 88% seen once, with about 2.5% in the top ten. The CDR3 sequence is 13 residues long. The germline gives CDR1 SGHVS, CDR2 FNYEAQ. V shed 4 bases, J shed 4 bases, and the junction held 2 bases outside the gene matches.

The source of this sequence is a human donor with COVID-19, enrolled during active disease. The donor label of this sample is uncertain. V usage is TRBV7-6 and J usage is TRBJ2-5; 8 nucleotides line up with TRBD2. The sequenced material came from peripheral blood. CDR3 nucleotide sequence: TGTGCCAGCAGCTGGGCGGGGGGAGAGACCCAGTACTTC. Amino acids: CASSWAGGETQYF.